This is a list of T cell receptor beta chains from one sample in a study of beta chain features in type 1 diabetes. Sequenced by immunoSEQ multiplex PCR; TCRdb stores in-frame clones only, minus some. The data contain about 270,000 clones, approximately 15% of them seen just once; the ten biggest clones take up about 0.015%. The specimen was naive CD4+ T cells from blood. The receptors stem from a man between 25 and 39 years old with type 1 diabetes. The CDR3 runs from the conserved cysteine through the conserved F or W. A D gene is named only where the DNA matches it firmly. For some rows the clone size is stated as once, few or many, or as a class when expanded; others skip it.

V: TRBV29-1
D: .
size: .
J: TRBJ1-1
CDR3: CSSAAGMNTEAFF
DNA: TGCAGCTCCGCGGCAGGGATGAACACTGAAGCTTTCTTT

V: TRBV6-4
D: .
size: .
J: TRBJ2-3
CDR3: CASQASATDTQYF
DNA: TGTGCCAGCCAGGCTAGCGCCACAGATACGCAGTATTTT

V: TRBV7-9
D: TRBD1
size: few
J: TRBJ2-5
CDR3: CASSGQGWETQYF
DNA: TGTGCCAGCAGCGGACAGGGATGGGAGACCCAGTACTTC

V: TRBV28
D: .
size: .
J: TRBJ2-5
CDR3: CASTFAGSLGTQYF
DNA: TGTGCCAGCACCTTCGCGGGCAGTTTAGGGACCCAGTACTTC

V: TRBV18
D: TRBD1
size: .
J: TRBJ1-1
CDR3: CASSGDRDTEAFF
DNA: TGTGCCAGCTCAGGGGACAGGGACACTGAAGCTTTCTTT

V: TRBV6-6
D: .
size: .
J: TRBJ2-1
CDR3: CASSNRDSKNEQFF
DNA: TGTGCCAGCAGCAACAGGGATTCTAAGAATGAGCAGTTCTTC

V: TRBV7-3
D: .
size: few
J: TRBJ2-3
CDR3: CASSVRGSTDTQYF
DNA: TGTGCCAGCAGCGTCAGGGGTAGCACAGATACGCAGTATTTT

V: TRBV9
D: TRBD1
size: few
J: TRBJ2-1
CDR3: CASSVDPTGNEQFF
DNA: TGTGCCAGCAGCGTAGACCCGACAGGGAATGAGCAGTTCTTC

V: TRBV4-1
D: TRBD2
size: few
J: TRBJ2-1
CDR3: CASSQATSGSPFF
DNA: TGCGCCAGCAGCCAGGCTACTAGCGGGAGTCCGTTCTTC

V: TRBV7-8
D: .
size: .
J: TRBJ1-1
CDR3: CASSYAGDGTEAFF
DNA: TGTGCCAGCAGTTATGCAGGGGATGGCACTGAAGCTTTCTTT

V: TRBV7-7
D: TRBD2
size: few
J: TRBJ2-1
CDR3: CASSPTIAGSSYNEQFF
DNA: TGTGCTAGCAGCCCGACGATAGCGGGAAGCTCCTACAATGAGCAGTTCTTC

V: TRBV18
D: .
size: .
J: TRBJ1-4
CDR3: CASSPPSGEKLFF
DNA: TGTGCCAGCTCACCACCGTCTGGCGAAAAACTGTTTTTT

V: TRBV4-1
D: TRBD1
size: .
J: TRBJ2-6
CDR3: CASSQEGTGPSSGANVLTF
DNA: TGCGCCAGCAGCCAAGAAGGGACAGGGCCCTCCTCTGGGGCCAACGTCCTGACTTTC

V: TRBV7-2
D: .
size: .
J: TRBJ2-3
CDR3: CASGGRRQPQYF
DNA: TGTGCCAGCGGAGGGCGGAGGCAACCGCAGTATTTT

V: TRBV5-1
D: TRBD1
size: few
J: TRBJ1-1
CDR3: CASSITGANTEAFF
DNA: TGCGCCAGCAGCATCACAGGGGCGAACACTGAAGCTTTCTTT